The TCR beta chain described here comes from a study of T cell changes during pregnancy in multiple sclerosis. The V end lost 5 bases, the J end lost 7 bases, and 9 bases lay between the germline ends. Germline lookup yields CDR1 LNHDA and CDR2 SQIVND (reference sequence). The CDR3 contains 12 residues. The protocol was immunoSEQ multiplex PCR, while the TCRdb copy is restricted to in-frame clones and leaves out a portion. Of around 70,000 clones listed, around 90% are singletons. The sequence was obtained from a female donor with multiple sclerosis, enrolled in a pregnancy study. Sequences were derived from peripheral blood, sampled in the second trimester of pregnancy. The genes are TRBV19 and TRBJ2-1; D gene unclear. CDR3 DNA sequence: TGTGCCAGTAGTTTACTTGGTAATGAGCAGTTCTTC. Its translation is CASSLLGNEQFF.